A selection of T cell receptor beta chains follows, all from one sample in a study of blood T cell repertoires in COVID-19. Data came from immunoSEQ multiplex PCR; TCRdb stores just in-frame clones and leaves some out. The table records under 150,000 clones, around 85% of them present only once. The source material was peripheral blood. All receptors derive from a human donor in a cohort sampled during active COVID-19. The CDR3 runs from the conserved cysteine through the conserved F or W. A D gene is named only where the DNA matches it firmly. A clone size is listed for some rows: how often the clone was seen (once, few, many), or a class if it is expanded.

d_gene	abundance	v_gene	j_gene	CDR3aa	CDR3nt
.	.	TRBV10-2	TRBJ2-3	CASRAGASGTDTQYF	TGCGCCAGCAGGGCTGGGGCTAGCGGCACAGATACGCAGTATTTT
.	.	TRBV3-1/TRBV3-2	TRBJ2-5	CASSQSRSRGQETQYF	TGTGCCAGCAGCCAAAGCAGGTCGCGGGGTCAAGAGACCCAGTACTTC
.	once	TRBV6-1	TRBJ1-2	CASSERRGGQTF	TGTGCCAGCAGTGAAAGGAGGGGGGGGCAGACCTTC
TRBD1	.	TRBV19	TRBJ1-1	CASKTGAVPNTEAFF	TGTGCCAGCAAGACAGGGGCCGTCCCCAACACTGAAGCTTTCTTT
.	.	TRBV5-1	TRBJ2-1	CASSPTTGEQFF	TGCGCCAGCAGCCCGACAACAGGCGAGCAGTTCTTC
.	.	TRBV11-2	TRBJ2-2	CASSTGLRITGELFF	TGTGCCAGCAGCACGGGACTGCGTATCACCGGGGAGCTGTTTTTT
.	.	TRBV29-1	TRBJ1-4	CSAQRTSNEKLFF	TGCAGCGCCCAGCGGACCTCTAATGAAAAACTGTTTTTT
TRBD2	medium-sized	TRBV7-3	TRBJ2-3	CASSLAGGSTDTQYF	TGTGCCAGCAGCTTAGCGGGGGGAAGCACAGATACGCAGTATTTT
.	.	TRBV3-1/TRBV3-2	TRBJ2-5	CASSPPRGETQYF	TGTGCCAGCAGCCCGCCCCGGGGGGAGACCCAGTACTTC
.	.	TRBV28	TRBJ2-1	CASRGPSPMSYNEQFF	TGTGCCAGCAGGGGCCCCTCACCCATGTCCTACAATGAGCAGTTCTTC
TRBD2	.	TRBV6-5	TRBJ2-7	CASRSTGGSYEQYF	TGTGCCAGCAGATCTACGGGGGGGTCCTACGAGCAGTACTTC
.	.	TRBV6-4	TRBJ1-5	CASSEGTNSNQPQHF	TGTGCCAGCAGTGAGGGGACAAATAGCAATCAGCCCCAGCATTTT
.	.	TRBV30	TRBJ2-7	CAWRGALVEQYF	TGTGCCTGGAGGGGGGCTTTAGTGGAGCAGTACTTC
.	.	TRBV15	TRBJ2-5	CATSRVMETQYF	TGTGCCACCAGCAGAGTTATGGAGACCCAGTACTTC
TRBD2	.	TRBV24-1	TRBJ2-5	CATSDAAGGYQETQYF	TGTGCCACCAGTGATGCAGCGGGAGGGTACCAAGAGACCCAGTACTTC
.	.	TRBV7-9	TRBJ1-1	CASSLGAVDEAFF	TGTGCCAGCAGCTTAGGGGCAGTAGACGAAGCTTTCTTT
TRBD2	.	TRBV19	TRBJ2-1	CASSRGRTSGAVGDEQFF	TGTGCCAGTAGTCGCGGCAGGACTAGCGGGGCGGTGGGGGATGAGCAGTTCTTC
.	.	TRBV19	TRBJ1-1	CASSIGGTADSEAFF	TGTGCCAGTAGTATCGGGGGGACCGCCGATTCTGAAGCTTTCTTT
TRBD2	.	TRBV13	TRBJ2-1	CASTSRTSGGDEQFF	TGTGCCAGCACCTCTCGGACTAGCGGGGGGGATGAGCAGTTCTTC
.	.	TRBV5-5	TRBJ1-6	CASSLGWQGGSYNSPLHF	TGTGCCAGCAGCTTGGGGTGGCAGGGTGGCTCCTATAATTCACCCCTCCACTTT
TRBD1	.	TRBV7-8	TRBJ2-6	CASSPGTGKSGANVLTF	TGTGCCAGCAGCCCAGGGACAGGGAAATCTGGGGCCAACGTCCTGACTTTC
.	.	TRBV6-6	TRBJ1-1	CASTRGGSEAFF	TGTGCCAGCACCCGGGGGGGCTCTGAAGCTTTCTTT
TRBD2	.	TRBV27	TRBJ2-1	CASSLAGGPKNPHNEQFF	TGTGCCAGCAGTTTAGCGGGGGGGCCTAAAAACCCCCACAATGAGCAGTTCTTC
.	.	TRBV12-3/TRBV12-4	TRBJ2-2	CASSSFRTGELFF	TGTGCCAGCAGTTCCTTCCGTACCGGGGAGCTGTTTTTT
.	.	TRBV15	TRBJ2-3	CGTSRGGTDTQYF	TGTGGAACGAGTAGGGGTGGGACAGATACGCAGTATTTT
.	.	TRBV6-5	TRBJ2-2	CASKGLTHTGELFF	TGTGCCAGCAAGGGACTGACCCACACCGGGGAGCTGTTTTTT
.	few	TRBV7-9	TRBJ1-6	CASSLDYPGESPLHF	TGTGCCAGCAGCTTAGATTACCCGGGAGAGTCACCCCTCCACTTT
TRBD1	.	TRBV19	TRBJ2-6	CASSILGTGGAGANVLTF	TGTGCCAGTAGTATTTTGGGGACAGGGGGCGCTGGGGCCAACGTCCTGACTTTC
.	.	TRBV2	TRBJ2-1	CASTEWNEQFF	TGTGCCAGCACAGAATGGAATGAGCAGTTCTTC
.	once	TRBV4-3	TRBJ2-1	CASSQGVSSYNEQFF	TGCGCCAGCAGCCAGGGAGTTAGCTCCTACAATGAGCAGTTCTTC
.	.	TRBV18	TRBJ1-1	CASSTPGSQDTEAFF	TGTGCCAGCTCTACGCCAGGGTCCCAGGACACTGAAGCTTTCTTT
.	few	TRBV18	TRBJ1-2	CASSPPGSYGYTF	TGTGCCAGCTCACCCCCCGGGTCCTATGGCTACACCTTC
TRBD1	.	TRBV5-6	TRBJ1-2	CASSLVWDRERGYGYTF	TGTGCCAGCAGCTTGGTTTGGGACAGGGAGCGTGGCTATGGCTACACCTTC
.	.	TRBV30	TRBJ1-5	CAWSNIQGPQHF	TGTGCCTGGAGTAACATCCAGGGGCCCCAGCATTTT
.	.	TRBV29-1	TRBJ2-2	CSAVTRIEELFF	TGCAGCGCCGTAACTAGGATCGAGGAGCTGTTTTTT
TRBD2	.	TRBV6-2/TRBV6-3	TRBJ2-2	CASSTIAGGHHAGELFF	TGTGCCAGCAGTACTATAGCGGGGGGTCACCATGCCGGGGAGCTGTTTTTT
.	.	TRBV5-1	TRBJ2-5	CASSSLTQTETQYF	TGCGCCAGCAGCTCCCTGACTCAGACGGAGACCCAGTACTTC
.	few	TRBV5-4	TRBJ1-1	CASSNRVGEGTEAFF	TGTGCCAGCAGCAACAGGGTGGGGGAAGGCACTGAAGCTTTCTTT
TRBD1	few	TRBV18	TRBJ1-4	CASSRDSNEKLFF	TGTGCCAGCTCACGGGACAGTAATGAAAAACTGTTTTTT
.	.	TRBV21-1	TRBJ2-3	CASSKEGAGANTDTQYF	TGTGCCAGCAGCAAAGAGGGGGCGGGCGCAAACACAGATACGCAGTATTTT
.	.	TRBV5-1	TRBJ2-3	CASSFNVLTDTQYF	TGCGCCAGCAGCTTTAATGTCCTCACAGATACGCAGTATTTT
.	few	TRBV2	TRBJ1-4	CASSEEEKLFF	TGTGCCAGCAGTGAGGAGGAAAAACTGTTTTTT
TRBD1	.	TRBV5-1	TRBJ1-1	CASSLSTGFLNTEAFF	TGCGCCAGCAGCCTCTCGACAGGGTTCTTGAACACTGAAGCTTTCTTT
TRBD2	.	TRBV6-5	TRBJ2-2	CASRLAGDTGELFF	TGTGCCAGCAGACTAGCGGGGGATACCGGGGAGCTGTTTTTT
.	.	TRBV7-2	TRBJ2-1	CASSLDWASAYNEQFF	TGTGCCAGCAGCTTAGATTGGGCCTCGGCCTACAATGAGCAGTTCTTC
.	.	TRBV4-2	TRBJ1-1	CASSQDGRGSEAFF	TGTGCCAGCAGCCAAGATGGGAGGGGCTCTGAAGCTTTCTTT
.	.	TRBV5-4	TRBJ1-2	CASSQQGARYGYTF	TGTGCCAGCAGCCAGCAAGGGGCGCGCTATGGCTACACCTTC
.	.	TRBV2	TRBJ2-1	CASNENRVGGNEQFF	TGTGCCAGCAACGAAAACAGGGTAGGGGGCAATGAGCAGTTCTTC
TRBD2	.	TRBV18	TRBJ2-3	CASSQIGLAGGWVGTDTQYF	TGTGCCAGCTCACAAATTGGACTAGCGGGAGGTTGGGTCGGCACAGATACGCAGTATTTT
.	few	TRBV10-1	TRBJ2-2	CASSESAPTNTGELFF	TGCGCCAGCAGTGAGTCAGCGCCAACGAACACCGGGGAGCTGTTTTTT
TRBD2	.	TRBV9	TRBJ2-1	CASSPQTSRVSEQFF	TGTGCCAGCAGCCCCCAGACTAGCAGGGTATCTGAGCAGTTCTTC
.	few	TRBV5-1	TRBJ2-3	CASSLGGYQDTQYF	TGCGCCAGCAGCTTGGGAGGATATCAAGATACGCAGTATTTT
.	.	TRBV19	TRBJ2-3	CASSMLGSVTDTQYF	TGTGCCAGTAGTATGCTGGGGAGCGTGACAGATACGCAGTATTTT
.	few	TRBV2	TRBJ2-3	CASSDGQGSTDTQYF	TGTGCCAGCAGTGATGGGCAGGGGAGCACAGATACGCAGTATTTT
.	.	TRBV5-6	TRBJ2-1	CASSLAREIRGGEQFF	TGTGCCAGCAGCTTGGCCCGGGAGATAAGGGGAGGTGAGCAGTTCTTC
.	.	TRBV19	TRBJ2-4	CASSTTGQRNIQYF	TGTGCCAGTAGCACCACAGGGCAAAGGAACATTCAGTACTTC
.	.	TRBV3-1/TRBV3-2	TRBJ2-1	CASSQDGQGLYEQFF	TGTGCCAGCAGCCAAGATGGGCAGGGGCTCTATGAGCAGTTCTTC